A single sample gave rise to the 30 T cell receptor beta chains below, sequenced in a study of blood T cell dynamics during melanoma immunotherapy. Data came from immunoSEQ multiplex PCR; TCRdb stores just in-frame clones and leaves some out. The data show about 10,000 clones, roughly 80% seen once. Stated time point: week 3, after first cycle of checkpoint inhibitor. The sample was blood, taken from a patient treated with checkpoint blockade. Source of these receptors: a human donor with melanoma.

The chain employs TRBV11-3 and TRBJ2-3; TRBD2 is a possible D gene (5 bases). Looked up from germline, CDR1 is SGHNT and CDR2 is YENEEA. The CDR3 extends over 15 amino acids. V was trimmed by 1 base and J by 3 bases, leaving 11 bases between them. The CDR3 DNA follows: TGTGCCAGCAGCTTAGGAGGGAGTGGTACAGATACGCAGTATTTT. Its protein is CASSLGGSGTDTQYF.

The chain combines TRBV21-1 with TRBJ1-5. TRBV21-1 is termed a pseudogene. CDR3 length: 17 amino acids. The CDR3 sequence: CASSKVVTEYSNQPQHF. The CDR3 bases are TGTGCCAGCAGCAAAGTTGTCACCGAATATAGCAATCAGCCCCAGCATTTT.

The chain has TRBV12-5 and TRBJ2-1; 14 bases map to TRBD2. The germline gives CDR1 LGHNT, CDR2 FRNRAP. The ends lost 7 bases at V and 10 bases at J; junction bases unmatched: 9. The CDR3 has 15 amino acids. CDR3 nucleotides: TGTGCTAGTGTTAAGGGACTAGCGGGAGTCGGGGAGCAGTTCTTC. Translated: CASVKGLAGVGEQFF.

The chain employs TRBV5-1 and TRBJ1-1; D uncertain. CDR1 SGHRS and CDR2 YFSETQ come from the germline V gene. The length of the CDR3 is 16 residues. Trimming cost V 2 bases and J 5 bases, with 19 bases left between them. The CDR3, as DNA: TGCGCCAGCAGCTTCTCTGGACGAGGAGGGCAGACTGAAGCTTTCTTT. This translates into CASSFSGRGGQTEAFF.

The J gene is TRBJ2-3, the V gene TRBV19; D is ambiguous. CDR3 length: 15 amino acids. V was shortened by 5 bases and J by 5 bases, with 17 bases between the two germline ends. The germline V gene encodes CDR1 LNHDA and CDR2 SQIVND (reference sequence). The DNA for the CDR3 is TGTGCCAGTAGTGTGGATAGCCAGAGGATAGATACGCAGTATTTT. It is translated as CASSVDSQRIDTQYF.

The CDR3 loop is CASSHPRNFVDIQYF. CDR3 coding DNA: TGTGCCAGCAGCCACCCGAGGAATTTCGTAGACATTCAGTACTTC. The chain uses TRBV7-9 and TRBJ2-4; no clear D. CDR1 is SEHNR, CDR2 FQNEAQ, per germline (reference sequence). The V gene lost 5 bases and the J gene lost 8 bases, with 19 bases spanning the gap. The CDR3 runs 15 residues.

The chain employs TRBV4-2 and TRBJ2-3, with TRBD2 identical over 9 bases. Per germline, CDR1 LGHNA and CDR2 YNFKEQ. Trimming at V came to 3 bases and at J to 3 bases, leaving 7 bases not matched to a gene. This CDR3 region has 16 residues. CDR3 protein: CASSHIGGGDTDTQYF. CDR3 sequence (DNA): TGTGCCAGCAGCCATATTGGCGGGGGGGATACAGATACGCAGTATTTT.

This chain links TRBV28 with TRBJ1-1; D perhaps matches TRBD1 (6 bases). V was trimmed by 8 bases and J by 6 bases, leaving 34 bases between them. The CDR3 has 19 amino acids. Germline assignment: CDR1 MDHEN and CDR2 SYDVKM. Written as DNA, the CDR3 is TGTGCCAGCTATCGACCCTCGGTGACAGGCCGGCAAATCATCGCTGAAGCTTTCTTT. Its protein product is CASYRPSVTGRQIIAEAFF.

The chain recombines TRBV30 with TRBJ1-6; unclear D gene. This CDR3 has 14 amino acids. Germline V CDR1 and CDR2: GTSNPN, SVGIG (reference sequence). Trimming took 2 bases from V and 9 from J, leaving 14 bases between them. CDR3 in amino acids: CAWSKDRPSSPLHF. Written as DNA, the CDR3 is TGTGCCTGGAGTAAAGATAGACCTTCTTCACCCCTCCACTTT.

CDR3 nucleotides: TGTGCCAGCAGTTTTGGTGGGGGGAGGGGTTCTTCCTACGAGCAGTACTTC. It yields the protein CASSFGGGRGSSYEQYF. The chain has TRBV28 and TRBJ2-7; 7 bases fit TRBD2. Germline V gene data show CDR1 as MDHEN and CDR2 as SYDVKM. The junction had 12 bases not matched to a gene; V was cut back by 3 bases and J by 1 base. CDR3 length equals 17 residues.

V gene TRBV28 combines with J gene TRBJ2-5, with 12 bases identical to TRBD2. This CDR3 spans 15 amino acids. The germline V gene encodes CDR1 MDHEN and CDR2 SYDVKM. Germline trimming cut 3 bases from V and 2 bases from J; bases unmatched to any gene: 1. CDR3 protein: CASSLTSGGQETQYF. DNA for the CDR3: TGTGCCAGCAGTTTGACTAGCGGGGGACAAGAGACCCAGTACTTC.

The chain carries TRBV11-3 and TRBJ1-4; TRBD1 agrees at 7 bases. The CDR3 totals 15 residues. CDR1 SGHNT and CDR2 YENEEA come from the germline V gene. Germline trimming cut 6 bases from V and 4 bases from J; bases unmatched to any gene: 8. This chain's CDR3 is CASRKQGQINEKLFF. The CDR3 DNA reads TGTGCCAGCAGGAAACAGGGACAGATTAATGAAAAACTGTTTTTT.

The CDR3 coding sequence is TGTGCCAGCAGCCCTGGCGGGAGTCGTAGAGAAAAACTGTTTTTT. Its translation: CASSPGGSRREKLFF. The chain links TRBV28 to TRBJ1-4; D unclear. Germline V CDR1 and CDR2: MDHEN, SYDVKM. The CDR3 length is 15 residues. V gave up 6 bases and J gave up 8 bases, with 19 bases separating them.

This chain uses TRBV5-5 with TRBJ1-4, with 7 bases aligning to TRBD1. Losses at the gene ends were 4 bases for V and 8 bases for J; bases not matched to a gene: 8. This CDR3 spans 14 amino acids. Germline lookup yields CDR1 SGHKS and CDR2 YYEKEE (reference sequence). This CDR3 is CASSRETGREKLFF. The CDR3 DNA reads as TGTGCCAGCAGCCGAGAGACAGGGCGAGAAAAACTGTTTTTT.

For the CDR3, the DNA is TGTGCCAGCAGTGATACGGTGTCTCTCTCTGGAAACACCATATATTTT. Its translation: CASSDTVSLSGNTIYF. J is TRBJ1-3 and V is TRBV6-1, with D uncertain. Germline CDR1 and CDR2: MNHNS and SASEGT. CDR3 size: 16 residues. The ends were cut back, 3 bases at V and 0 bases at J, with 12 bases in the middle.

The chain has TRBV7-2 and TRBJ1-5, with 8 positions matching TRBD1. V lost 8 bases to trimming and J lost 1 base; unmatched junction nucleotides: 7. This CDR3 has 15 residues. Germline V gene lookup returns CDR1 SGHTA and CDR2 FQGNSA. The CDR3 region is CASQGAGGSNQPQHF. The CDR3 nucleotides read TGTGCCAGCCAGGGGGCGGGAGGAAGCAATCAGCCCCAGCATTTT.

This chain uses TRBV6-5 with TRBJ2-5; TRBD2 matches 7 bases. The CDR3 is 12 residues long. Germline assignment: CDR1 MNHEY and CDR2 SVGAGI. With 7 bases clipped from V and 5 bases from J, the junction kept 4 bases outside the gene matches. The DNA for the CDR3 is TGTGCCAGCACGAGTAGCGGGGAGACCCAGTACTTC. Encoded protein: CASTSSGETQYF.

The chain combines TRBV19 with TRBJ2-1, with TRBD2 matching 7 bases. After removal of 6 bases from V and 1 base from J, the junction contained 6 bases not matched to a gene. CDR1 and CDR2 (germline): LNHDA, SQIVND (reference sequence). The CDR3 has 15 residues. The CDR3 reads CASSRRGDSYNEQFF. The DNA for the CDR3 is TGTGCCAGTAGCAGACGGGGGGATTCCTACAATGAGCAGTTCTTC.

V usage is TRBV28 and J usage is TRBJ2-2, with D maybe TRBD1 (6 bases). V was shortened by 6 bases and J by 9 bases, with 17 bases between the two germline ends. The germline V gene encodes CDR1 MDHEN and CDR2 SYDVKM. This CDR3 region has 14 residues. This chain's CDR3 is CASRSGQYLRELFF. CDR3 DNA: TGTGCCAGCAGGTCTGGACAGTATTTGCGGGAGCTGTTTTTT.

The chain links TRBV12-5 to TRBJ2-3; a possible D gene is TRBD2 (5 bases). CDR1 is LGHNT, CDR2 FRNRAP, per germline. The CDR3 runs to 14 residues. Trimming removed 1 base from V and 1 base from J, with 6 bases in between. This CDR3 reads CASGLGERTDTQYF. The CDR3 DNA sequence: TGTGCTAGTGGTTTGGGGGAGCGCACAGATACGCAGTATTTT.

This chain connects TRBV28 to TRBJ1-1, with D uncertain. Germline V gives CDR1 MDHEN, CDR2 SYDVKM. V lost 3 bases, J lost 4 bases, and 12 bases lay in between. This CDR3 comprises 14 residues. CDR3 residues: CASSLVTGITEAFF. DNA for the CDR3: TGTGCCAGCAGTTTGGTCACCGGAATCACTGAAGCTTTCTTT.

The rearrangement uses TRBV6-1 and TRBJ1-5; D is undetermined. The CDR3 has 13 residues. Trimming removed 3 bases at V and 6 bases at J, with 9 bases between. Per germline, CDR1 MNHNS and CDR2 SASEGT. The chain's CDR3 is CASSDGRSQPQHF. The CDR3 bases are TGTGCCAGCAGTGACGGGCGAAGTCAGCCCCAGCATTTT.

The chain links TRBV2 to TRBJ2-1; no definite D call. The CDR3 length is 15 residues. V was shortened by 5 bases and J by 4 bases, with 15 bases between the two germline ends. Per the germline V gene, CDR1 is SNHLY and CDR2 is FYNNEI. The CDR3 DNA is TGTGCCAGCAGTATGCACAGCGTTTCTTACAATGAGCAGTTCTTC. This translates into CASSMHSVSYNEQFF.

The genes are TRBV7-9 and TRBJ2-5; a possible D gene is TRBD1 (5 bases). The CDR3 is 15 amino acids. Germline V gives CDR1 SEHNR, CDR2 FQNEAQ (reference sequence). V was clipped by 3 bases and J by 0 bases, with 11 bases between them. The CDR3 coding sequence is TGTGCCAGCAGCTTCTGGTCGACAGACCAAGAGACCCAGTACTTC. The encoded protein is CASSFWSTDQETQYF.

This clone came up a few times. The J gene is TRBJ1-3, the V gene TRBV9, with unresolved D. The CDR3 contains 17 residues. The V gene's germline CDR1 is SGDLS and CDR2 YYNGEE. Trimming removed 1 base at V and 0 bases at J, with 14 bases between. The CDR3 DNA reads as TGTGCCAGCAGCGTATCCCTAGAACAGCACTCTGGAAACACCATATATTTT. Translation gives CASSVSLEQHSGNTIYF.

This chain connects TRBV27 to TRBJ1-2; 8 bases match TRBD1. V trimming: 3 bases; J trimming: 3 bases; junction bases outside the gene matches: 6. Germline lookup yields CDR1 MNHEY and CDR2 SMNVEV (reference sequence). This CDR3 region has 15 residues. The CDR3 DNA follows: TGTGCCAGCAGTTTCAACAACAGGGGGTACTATGGCTACACCTTC. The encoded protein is CASSFNNRGYYGYTF.

The chain's CDR3 is CASSLYEQYF. CDR3 coding DNA: TGTGCCAGCTCACTCTACGAGCAGTACTTC. This rearrangement joins TRBV18 to TRBJ2-7; no firm D call. V was trimmed by 4 bases and J by 3 bases, leaving 1 base between them. This CDR3 has 10 residues. The germline CDR1 and CDR2 sequences are KGHSH and LQKENI.

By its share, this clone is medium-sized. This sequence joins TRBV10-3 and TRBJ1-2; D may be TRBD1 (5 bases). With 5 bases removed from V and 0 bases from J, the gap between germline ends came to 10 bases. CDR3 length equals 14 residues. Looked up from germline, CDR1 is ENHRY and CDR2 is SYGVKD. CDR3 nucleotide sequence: TGTGCCATCAGTAGGGACGTAGCTAACTATGGCTACACCTTC. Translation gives CAISRDVANYGYTF.

CDR3 in amino acids: CASSLRQGGDQPQHF. CDR3 nucleotides: TGTGCCAGCAGCTTACGGCAGGGTGGCGATCAGCCCCAGCATTTT. V gene TRBV7-2 combines with J gene TRBJ1-5; TRBD1 is a possible D gene (5 bases). Germline CDR1 reads SGHTA; CDR2 reads FQGNSA. V was shortened by 2 bases and J by 5 bases, with 13 bases between the two germline ends. This CDR3 has 15 amino acids.

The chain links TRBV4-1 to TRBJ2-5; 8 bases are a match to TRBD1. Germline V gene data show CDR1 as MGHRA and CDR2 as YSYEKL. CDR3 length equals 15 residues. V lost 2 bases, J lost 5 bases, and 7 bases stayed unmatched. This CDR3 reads CASSQPGQGGETQYF. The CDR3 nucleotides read TGCGCCAGCAGCCAACCCGGACAGGGTGGTGAGACCCAGTACTTC.